This T cell receptor (beta chain) appears in the sequencing data of a study of cytomegalovirus exposure and HLA in healthy donors. Study-wide background: Unique TCRs from HLA-typed donors, roughly 87 million of them, were held in an early data release. Study results and limitations: Analyzed later, most CMV-associated TCR beta chains appeared HLA-restricted. An assumption of roughly uniform sequencing depth across donors underlay the presence/absence analyses.

Of note for this clone: No antigen is known for it.

Trimming removed 0 bases from V and 1 base from J; junction bases left unmatched: 11. The CDR3 loop spans 18 amino acids. CDR1 and CDR2 (germline): SGHVS, FQNEAQ. PCR used 60 Vbeta primers and 13 Jbeta primers. Per the original data handling: Later work found 80 million to 85 million unique TCR beta chains, with 10 million to 14 million shared. Produced via immunoSEQ multiplex PCR; TCRdb's table is partial and in-frame only. The V and J calls and clone size are taken from that table; D and trimming were inferred from the DNA. The table for this sample gives about 120,000 clones. The J gene is TRBJ2-5, the V gene TRBV7-8; TRBD2 matches 7 bases. The sequenced sample consisted of PBMCs. The origin of this receptor is a middle-aged man in good health and CMV-seropositive. The CDR3 spells CASSLAQVASGPQETQYF. Written as DNA, the CDR3 is TGTGCCAGCAGCTTAGCGCAGGTGGCTAGCGGCCCCCAAGAGACCCAGTACTTC.